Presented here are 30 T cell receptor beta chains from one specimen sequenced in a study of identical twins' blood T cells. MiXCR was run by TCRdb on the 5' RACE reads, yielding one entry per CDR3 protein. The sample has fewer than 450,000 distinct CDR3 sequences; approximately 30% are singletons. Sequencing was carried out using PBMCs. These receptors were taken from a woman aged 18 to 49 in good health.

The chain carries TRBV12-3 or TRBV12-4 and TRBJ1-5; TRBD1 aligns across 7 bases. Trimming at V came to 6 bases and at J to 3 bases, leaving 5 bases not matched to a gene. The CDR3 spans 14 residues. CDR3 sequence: CASRATGDNQPQHF. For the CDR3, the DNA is TGTGCCAGCAGAGCTACAGGGGACAATCAGCCCCAGCATTTT.

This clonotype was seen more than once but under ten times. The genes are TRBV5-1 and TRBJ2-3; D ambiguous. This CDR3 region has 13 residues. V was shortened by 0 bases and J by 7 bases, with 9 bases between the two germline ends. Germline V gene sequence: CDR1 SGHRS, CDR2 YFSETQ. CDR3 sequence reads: CASSLVGGNTQYF. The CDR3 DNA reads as TGCGCCAGCAGCTTGGTCGGCGGAAATACGCAGTATTTT.

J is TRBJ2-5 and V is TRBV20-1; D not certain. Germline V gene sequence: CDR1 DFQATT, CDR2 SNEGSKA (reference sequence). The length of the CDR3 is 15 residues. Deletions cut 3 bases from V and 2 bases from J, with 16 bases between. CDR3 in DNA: TGCAGTGCTAGCTACGGTTTGGTCAGGCAAGAGACCCAGTACTTC. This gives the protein CSASYGLVRQETQYF.

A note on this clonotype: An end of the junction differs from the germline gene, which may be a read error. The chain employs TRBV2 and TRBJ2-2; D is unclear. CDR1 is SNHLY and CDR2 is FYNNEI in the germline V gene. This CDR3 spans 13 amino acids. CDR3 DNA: TGTGCCGGCAGCGATCAGTACCCCGGGGAGCTGTTTTTT. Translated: CAGSDQYPGELFF.

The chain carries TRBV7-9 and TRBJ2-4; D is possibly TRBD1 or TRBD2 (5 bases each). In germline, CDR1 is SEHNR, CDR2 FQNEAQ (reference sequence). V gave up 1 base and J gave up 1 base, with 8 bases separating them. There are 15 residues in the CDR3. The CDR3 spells CASSLGGAAKNIQYF. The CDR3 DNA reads TGTGCCAGCAGCTTAGGAGGGGCGGCCAAAAACATTCAGTACTTC.

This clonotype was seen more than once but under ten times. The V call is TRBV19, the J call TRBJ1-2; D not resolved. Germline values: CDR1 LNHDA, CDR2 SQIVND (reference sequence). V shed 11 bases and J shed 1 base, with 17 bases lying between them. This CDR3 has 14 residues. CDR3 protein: CASTGRPHNYGYTF. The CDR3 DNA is TGTGCCTCCACCGGTAGGCCTCATAACTATGGCTACACCTTC.

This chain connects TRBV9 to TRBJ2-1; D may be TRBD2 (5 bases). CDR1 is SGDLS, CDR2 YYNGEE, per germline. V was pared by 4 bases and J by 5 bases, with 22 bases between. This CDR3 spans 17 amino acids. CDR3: CASSFEDSRVRNNEQFF. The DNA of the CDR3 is TGTGCCAGCAGCTTTGAGGACTCACGAGTTAGGAACAATGAGCAGTTCTTC.

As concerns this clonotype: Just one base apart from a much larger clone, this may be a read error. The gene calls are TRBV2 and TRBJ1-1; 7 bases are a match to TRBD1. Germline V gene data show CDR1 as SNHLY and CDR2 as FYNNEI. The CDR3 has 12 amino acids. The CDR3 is CASSGDSGETFF. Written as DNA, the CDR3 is TGTGCCAGCAGCGGGGACAGCGGTGAAACTTTCTTT.

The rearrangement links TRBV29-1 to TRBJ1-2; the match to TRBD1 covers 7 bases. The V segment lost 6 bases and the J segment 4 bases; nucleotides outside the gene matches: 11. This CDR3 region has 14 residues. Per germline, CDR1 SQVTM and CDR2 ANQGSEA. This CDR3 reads CSVIPGQQSYGYTF. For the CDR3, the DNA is TGCAGCGTGATACCGGGACAGCAGAGCTATGGCTACACCTTC.

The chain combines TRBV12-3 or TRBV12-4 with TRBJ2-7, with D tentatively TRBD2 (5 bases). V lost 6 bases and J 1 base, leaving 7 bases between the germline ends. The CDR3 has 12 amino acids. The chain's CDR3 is CASSRGSYEQYF. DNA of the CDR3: TGTGCCAGCAGCCGGGGATCCTACGAGCAGTACTTC.

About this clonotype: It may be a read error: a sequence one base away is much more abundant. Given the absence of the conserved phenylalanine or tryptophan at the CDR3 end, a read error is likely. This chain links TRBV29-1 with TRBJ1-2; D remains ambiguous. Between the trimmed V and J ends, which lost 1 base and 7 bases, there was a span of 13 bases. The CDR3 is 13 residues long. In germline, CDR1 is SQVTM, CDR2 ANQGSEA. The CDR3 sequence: CSVEGWESGGYTL. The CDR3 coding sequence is TGCAGCGTTGAAGGTTGGGAATCGGGTGGCTACACCCTC.

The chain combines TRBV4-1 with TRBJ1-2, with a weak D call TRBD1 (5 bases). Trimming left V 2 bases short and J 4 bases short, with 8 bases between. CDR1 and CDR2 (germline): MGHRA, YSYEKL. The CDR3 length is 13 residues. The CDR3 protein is CASSQLRAYGYTF. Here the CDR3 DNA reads TGCGCCAGCAGCCAACTCAGGGCCTATGGCTACACCTTC.

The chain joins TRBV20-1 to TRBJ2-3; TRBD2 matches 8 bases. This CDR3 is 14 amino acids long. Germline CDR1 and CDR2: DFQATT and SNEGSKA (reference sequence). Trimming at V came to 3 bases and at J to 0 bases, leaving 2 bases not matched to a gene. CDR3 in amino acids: CSASGGASTDTQYF. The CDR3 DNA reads TGCAGTGCTAGCGGGGGGGCCAGCACAGATACGCAGTATTTT.

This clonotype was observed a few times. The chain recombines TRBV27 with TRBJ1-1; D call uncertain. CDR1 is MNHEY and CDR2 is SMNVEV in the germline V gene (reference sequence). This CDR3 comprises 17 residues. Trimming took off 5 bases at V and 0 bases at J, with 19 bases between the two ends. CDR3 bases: TGTGCCAGCAGTCCTCTCCAACCCCAGATCATGAACACTGAAGCTTTCTTT. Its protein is CASSPLQPQIMNTEAFF.

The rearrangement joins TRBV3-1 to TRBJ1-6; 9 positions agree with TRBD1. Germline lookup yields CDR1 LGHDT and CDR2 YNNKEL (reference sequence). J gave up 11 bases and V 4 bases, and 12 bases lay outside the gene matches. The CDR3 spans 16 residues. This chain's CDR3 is CASSLRSGQGGTPLHF. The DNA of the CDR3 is TGTGCCAGCAGCCTTCGATCGGGACAGGGAGGAACACCCCTCCACTTT.

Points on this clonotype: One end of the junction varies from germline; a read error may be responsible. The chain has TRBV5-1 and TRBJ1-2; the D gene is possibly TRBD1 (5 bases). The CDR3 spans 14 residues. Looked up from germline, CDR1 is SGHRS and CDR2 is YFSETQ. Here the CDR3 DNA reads TGCGCCAGCAGCTTAGGTGGGGGTGACTATGGCTGCACCTTC. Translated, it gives CASSLGGGDYGCTF.

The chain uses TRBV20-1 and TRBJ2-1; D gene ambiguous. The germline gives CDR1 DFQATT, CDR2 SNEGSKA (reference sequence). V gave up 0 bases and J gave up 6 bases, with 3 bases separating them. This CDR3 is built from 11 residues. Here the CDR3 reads CSAREVNEQFF. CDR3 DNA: TGCAGTGCTAGAGAGGTCAATGAGCAGTTCTTC.

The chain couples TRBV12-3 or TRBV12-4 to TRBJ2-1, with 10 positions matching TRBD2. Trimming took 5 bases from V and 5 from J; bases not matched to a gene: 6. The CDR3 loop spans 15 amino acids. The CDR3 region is CASSPPSGRNNEQFF. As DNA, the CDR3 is TGTGCCAGCAGTCCTCCTAGCGGGAGAAACAATGAGCAGTTCTTC.

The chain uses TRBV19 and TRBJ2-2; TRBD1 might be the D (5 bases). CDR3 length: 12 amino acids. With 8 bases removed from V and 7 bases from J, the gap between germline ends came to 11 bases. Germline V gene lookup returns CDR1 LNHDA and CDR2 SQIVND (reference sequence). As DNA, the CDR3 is TGTGCCAGTGGGGTGGGGCGCGGGGAGCTGTTTTTT. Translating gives CASGVGRGELFF.

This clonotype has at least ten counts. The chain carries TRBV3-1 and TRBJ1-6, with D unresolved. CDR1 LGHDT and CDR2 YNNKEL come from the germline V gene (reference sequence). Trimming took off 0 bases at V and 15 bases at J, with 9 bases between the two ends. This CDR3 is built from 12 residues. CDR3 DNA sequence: TGTGCCAGCAGCCAAGATTTCTATAGCCTCCACTTT. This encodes CASSQDFYSLHF. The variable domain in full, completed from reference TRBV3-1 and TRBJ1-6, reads DTAVSQTPKYLVTQMGNDKSIKCEQNLGHDTMYWYKQDSKKFLKIMFSYNNKELIINETVPNRFSPKSPDKAHLNLHINSLELGDSAVYFCASSQDFYSLHFGNGTRLTVT.

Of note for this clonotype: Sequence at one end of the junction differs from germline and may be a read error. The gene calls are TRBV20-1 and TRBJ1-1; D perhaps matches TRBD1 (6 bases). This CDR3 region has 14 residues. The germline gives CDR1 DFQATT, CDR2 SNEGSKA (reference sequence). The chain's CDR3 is CSTSRGDILAEAFF. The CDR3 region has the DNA TGCAGTACTAGTCGCGGGGACATTCTCGCTGAAGCTTTCTTT.

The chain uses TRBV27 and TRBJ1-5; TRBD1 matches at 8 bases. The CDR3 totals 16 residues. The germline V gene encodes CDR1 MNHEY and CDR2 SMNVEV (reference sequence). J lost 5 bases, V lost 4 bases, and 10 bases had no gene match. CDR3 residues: CASSSTVGQVHQPQHF. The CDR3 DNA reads TGTGCCAGCAGTTCAACTGTGGGACAGGTACATCAGCCCCAGCATTTT.

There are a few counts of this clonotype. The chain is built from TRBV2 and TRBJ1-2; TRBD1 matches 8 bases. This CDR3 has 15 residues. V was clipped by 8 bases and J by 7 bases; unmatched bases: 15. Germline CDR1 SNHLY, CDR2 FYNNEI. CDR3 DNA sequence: TGTGCCAGCCTTTTTGGAGGACAGGGAACGTCTGGCTACACCTTC. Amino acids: CASLFGGQGTSGYTF.

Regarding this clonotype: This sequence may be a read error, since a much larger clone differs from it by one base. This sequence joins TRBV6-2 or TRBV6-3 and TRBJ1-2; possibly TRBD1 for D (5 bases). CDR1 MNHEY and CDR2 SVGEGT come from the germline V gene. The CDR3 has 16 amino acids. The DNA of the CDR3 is TGTGCCAGCAGTTACTCTATCCAGGGATTCGACTATGGCAACACCTTC. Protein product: CASSYSIQGFDYGNTF.

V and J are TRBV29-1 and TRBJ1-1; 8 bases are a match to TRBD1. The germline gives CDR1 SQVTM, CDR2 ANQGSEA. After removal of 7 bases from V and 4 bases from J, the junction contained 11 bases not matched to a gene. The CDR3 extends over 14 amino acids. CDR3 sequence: CSAPSQTGGTEAFF. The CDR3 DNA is TGCAGCGCCCCAAGCCAAACAGGGGGCACTGAAGCTTTCTTT.

Written as DNA, the CDR3 is TGTGCCAGCAGTTATACAGATGCGAATGGCTACACCTTC. This encodes CASSYTDANGYTF. The chain combines TRBV6-5 with TRBJ1-2, with D unclear. The CDR3 is 13 amino acids. The ends were cut back, 3 bases at V and 6 bases at J, with 11 bases in the middle. The germline V gene has CDR1 MNHEY and CDR2 SVGAGI.

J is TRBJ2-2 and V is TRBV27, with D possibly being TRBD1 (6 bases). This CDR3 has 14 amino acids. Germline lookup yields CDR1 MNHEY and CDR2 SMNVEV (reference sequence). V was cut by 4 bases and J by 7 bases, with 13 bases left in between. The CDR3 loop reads CASSYAGAYGELFF. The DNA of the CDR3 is TGTGCCAGCAGTTATGCAGGGGCGTACGGGGAGCTGTTTTTT.

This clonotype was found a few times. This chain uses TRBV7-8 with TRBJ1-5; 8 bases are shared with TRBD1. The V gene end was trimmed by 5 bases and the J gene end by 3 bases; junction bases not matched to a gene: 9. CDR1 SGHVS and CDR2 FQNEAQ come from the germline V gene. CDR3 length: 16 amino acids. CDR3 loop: CASSPTTGVNNQPQHF. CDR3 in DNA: TGTGCCAGCAGCCCGACGACAGGGGTGAACAATCAGCCCCAGCATTTT.

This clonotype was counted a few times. The chain's CDR3 is CASSLLRGDGYTF. CDR3 in DNA: TGTGCCAGCAGCTTGTTACGAGGGGATGGCTACACCTTC. V and J are TRBV7-9 and TRBJ1-2, with D maybe TRBD1 (5 bases). V was trimmed by 3 bases and J by 6 bases, leaving 11 bases between them. CDR3 length: 13 residues. Germline lookup yields CDR1 SEHNR and CDR2 FQNEAQ (reference sequence).

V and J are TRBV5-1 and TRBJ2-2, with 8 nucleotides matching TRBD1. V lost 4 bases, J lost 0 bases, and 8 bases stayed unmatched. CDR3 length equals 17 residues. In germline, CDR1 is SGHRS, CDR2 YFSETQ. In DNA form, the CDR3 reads TGCGCCAGCAGCACCAGGACAGGGTCCTCGAACACCGGGGAGCTGTTTTTT. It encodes CASSTRTGSSNTGELFF.